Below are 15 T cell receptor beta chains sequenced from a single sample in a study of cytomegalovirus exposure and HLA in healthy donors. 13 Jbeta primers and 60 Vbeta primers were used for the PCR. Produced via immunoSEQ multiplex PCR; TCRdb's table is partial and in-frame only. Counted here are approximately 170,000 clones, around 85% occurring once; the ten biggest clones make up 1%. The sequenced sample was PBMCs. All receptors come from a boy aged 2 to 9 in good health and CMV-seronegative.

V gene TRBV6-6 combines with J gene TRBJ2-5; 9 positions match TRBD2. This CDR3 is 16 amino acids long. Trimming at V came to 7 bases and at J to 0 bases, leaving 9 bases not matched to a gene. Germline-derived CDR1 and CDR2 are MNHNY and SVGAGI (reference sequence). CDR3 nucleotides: TGTGCCAGCACTGATACTAGCGGGCTGTACCAAGAGACCCAGTACTTC. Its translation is CASTDTSGLYQETQYF.

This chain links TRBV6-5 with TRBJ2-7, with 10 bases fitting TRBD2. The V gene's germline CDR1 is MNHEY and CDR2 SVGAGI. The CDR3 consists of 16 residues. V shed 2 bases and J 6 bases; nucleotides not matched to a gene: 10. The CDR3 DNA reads TGTGCCAGCAGTTACGGTTCTAGCGGGAGCGCGGGCGAGCAGTACTTC. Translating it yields CASSYGSSGSAGEQYF.

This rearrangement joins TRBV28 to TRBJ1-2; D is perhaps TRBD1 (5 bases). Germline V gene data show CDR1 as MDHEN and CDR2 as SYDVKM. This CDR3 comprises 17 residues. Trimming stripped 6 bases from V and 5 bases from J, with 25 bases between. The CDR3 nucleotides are TGTGCCAGCAGCAGAGGCATCCAGGAGGGGAGTTTATATGGCTACACCTTC. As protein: CASSRGIQEGSLYGYTF.

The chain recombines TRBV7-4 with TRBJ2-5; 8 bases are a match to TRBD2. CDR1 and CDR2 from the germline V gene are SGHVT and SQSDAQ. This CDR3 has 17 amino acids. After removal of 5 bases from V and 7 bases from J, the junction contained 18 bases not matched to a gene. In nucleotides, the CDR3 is TGTGCCAGCAGCCCCGCTATCCGAGCGGGGGATGCGGGGACCCAGTACTTC. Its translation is CASSPAIRAGDAGTQYF.

CDR3 in amino acids: CASSYSTGGRTGELFF. The DNA of the CDR3 is TGTGCCAGCAGTTACTCAACGGGGGGGAGGACCGGGGAGCTGTTTTTT. The rearrangement links TRBV6-6 to TRBJ2-2; 8 bases align to TRBD2. Germline V gives CDR1 MNHNY, CDR2 SVGAGI (reference sequence). CDR3 length: 16 amino acids. Unmatched junction bases numbered 5, after V lost 0 bases and J lost 5 bases.

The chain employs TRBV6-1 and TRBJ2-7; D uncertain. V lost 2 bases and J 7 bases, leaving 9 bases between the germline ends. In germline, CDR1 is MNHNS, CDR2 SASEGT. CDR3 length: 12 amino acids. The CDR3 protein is CASSENPREQYV. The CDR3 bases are TGTGCCAGCAGTGAAAACCCCCGGGAGCAGTACGTC.

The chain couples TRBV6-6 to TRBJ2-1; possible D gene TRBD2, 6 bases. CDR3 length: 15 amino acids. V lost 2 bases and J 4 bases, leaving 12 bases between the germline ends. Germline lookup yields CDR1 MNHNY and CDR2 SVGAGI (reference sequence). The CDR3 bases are TGTGCCAGCAGTTACACCGGGGACTCTTACAATGAGCAGTTCTTC. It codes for CASSYTGDSYNEQFF.

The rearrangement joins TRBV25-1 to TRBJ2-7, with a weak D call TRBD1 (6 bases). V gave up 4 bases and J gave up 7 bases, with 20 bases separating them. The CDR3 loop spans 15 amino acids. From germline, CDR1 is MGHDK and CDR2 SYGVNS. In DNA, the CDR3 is TGTGCCAGCAGTGGGACCCGCCAGGGGCGTAATGAGCAGTACTTC. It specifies CASSGTRQGRNEQYF.

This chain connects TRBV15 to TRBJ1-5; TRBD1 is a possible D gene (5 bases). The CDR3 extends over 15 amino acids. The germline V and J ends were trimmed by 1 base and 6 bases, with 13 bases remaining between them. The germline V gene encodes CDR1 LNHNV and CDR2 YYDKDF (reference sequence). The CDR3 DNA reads TGTGCCACCAGCAGAGCCTGGCAGGGTGGTCAGCCCCAGCATTTT. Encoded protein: CATSRAWQGGQPQHF.

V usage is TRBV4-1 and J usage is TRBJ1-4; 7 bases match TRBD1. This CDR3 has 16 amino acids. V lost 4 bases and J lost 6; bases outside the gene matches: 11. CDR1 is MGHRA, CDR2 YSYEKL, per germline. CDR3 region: CASSLGRGPSDEKLFF. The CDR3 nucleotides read TGCGCCAGCAGCCTAGGAAGGGGGCCTTCGGATGAAAAACTGTTTTTT.

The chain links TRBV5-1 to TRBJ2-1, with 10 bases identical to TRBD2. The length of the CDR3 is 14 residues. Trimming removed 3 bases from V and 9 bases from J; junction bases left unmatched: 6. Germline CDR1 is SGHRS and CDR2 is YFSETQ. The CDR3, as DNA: TGCGCCAGCAGCTCCCCGGGACTAGCGTCTGAGCAGTTCTTC. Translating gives CASSSPGLASEQFF.

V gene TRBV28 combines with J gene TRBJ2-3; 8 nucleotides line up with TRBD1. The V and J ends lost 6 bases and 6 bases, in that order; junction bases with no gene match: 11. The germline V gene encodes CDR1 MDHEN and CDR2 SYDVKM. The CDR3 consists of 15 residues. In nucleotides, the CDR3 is TGTGCCAGCAGGGGAAGGACAGGGTCGAGGGATACGCAGTATTTT. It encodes CASRGRTGSRDTQYF.

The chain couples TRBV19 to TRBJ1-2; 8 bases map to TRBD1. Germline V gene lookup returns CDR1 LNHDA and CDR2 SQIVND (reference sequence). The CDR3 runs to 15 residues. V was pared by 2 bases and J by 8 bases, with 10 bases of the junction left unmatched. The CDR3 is CASSIRDRTLEGYTF. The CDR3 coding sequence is TGTGCCAGTAGTATACGGGACAGGACTTTAGAAGGCTACACCTTC.

The CDR3 nucleotides read TGTGCCAGCTCACCAGGATCACAGCCAGACACTGAAGCTTTCTTT. It yields the protein CASSPGSQPDTEAFF. The genes are TRBV18 and TRBJ1-1; D not resolved. CDR1 is KGHSH and CDR2 is LQKENI in the germline V gene. Between the trimmed V and J ends, which lost 2 bases and 3 bases, there was a span of 13 bases. This CDR3 contains 15 residues.

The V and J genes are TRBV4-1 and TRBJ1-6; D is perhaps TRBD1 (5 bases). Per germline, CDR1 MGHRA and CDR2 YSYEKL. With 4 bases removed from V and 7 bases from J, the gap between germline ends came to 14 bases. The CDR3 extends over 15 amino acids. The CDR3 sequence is CASSPRTFQNSPLHF. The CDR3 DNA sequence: TGCGCCAGCAGCCCTAGGACATTTCAGAATTCACCCCTCCACTTT.